A selection of T cell receptor beta chains follows, all from one sample in a study of spatial heterogeneity in lung cancer. TCRdb analysed the 5' RACE reads with MiXCR anew, one entry per CDR3 protein. Of about 10,000 distinct CDR3 sequences in the sample, 8% were seen once. Sequenced material: lung tumor tissue, taken at surgery. These receptors were collected from a male donor with early-stage non-small cell lung cancer. Each CDR3 is given with its conserved first and last residue. The D gene is left open where the match is weak. The size entry is marked missing in some rows and otherwise reads once, few, many or a size class.

j_call v_call d_call clone_size cdr3_length cdr3_nt cdr3_aa
TRBJ2-7 TRBV6-1 NA NA 14 TGTGCCAGCAGTTTGGGACACCTTCCCTACGAGCAGTACTTC CASSLGHLPYEQYF
TRBJ2-2 TRBV6-1 NA medium-sized 13 TGTGCCAGCAGTGAATTGGTGGTCGGGGAGCTGTTTTTT CASSELVVGELFF
TRBJ2-7 TRBV18 TRBD2 medium-sized 15 TGTGCCAGCTCACTCGCTAGCGGGGTCCCCTACGAGCAGTACTTC CASSLASGVPYEQYF
TRBJ2-2 TRBV20-1 TRBD2 few 14 TGCAGTGCCGGGAGCGGGAGCTACACCGGGGAGCTGTTTTTT CSAGSGSYTGELFF
TRBJ2-7 TRBV2 NA large 13 TGTGCCAGCAGTGAAGGCGTCAACTACGAGCAGTACTTC CASSEGVNYEQYF
TRBJ2-7 TRBV14 TRBD1 many 15 TGTGCCAGCAGCCAAGATACAACAGGGGGCTACGAGCAGTACTTC CASSQDTTGGYEQYF
TRBJ2-3 TRBV5-1 NA many 14 TGCGCCAGCAGCTTGTCCCCCCGTGAGCGTACGCAGTATTTT CASSLSPRERTQYF
TRBJ2-2 TRBV5-1 NA NA 14 TGCGCCAGCAGCGCCCAGGGGTTTGGCGGGGAGCTGTTTTTT CASSAQGFGGELFF
TRBJ2-3 TRBV2 TRBD1 NA 15 TGTGCCAGCAGATCACAGGGGAGAGGTACAGATACGCAGTATTTT CASRSQGRGTDTQYF
TRBJ2-7 TRBV9 TRBD1 many 12 TGTGCCAGCAGCATAGGACAGGACGAGCAGTACTTC CASSIGQDEQYF
TRBJ2-1 TRBV5-1 TRBD2 NA 15 TGCGCCAGCAGCTATTCTAGCGGGAGAATCAATGAGCAGTTCTTC CASSYSSGRINEQFF
TRBJ1-1 TRBV18 NA many 16 TGTGCCAGCTCACCAGGATCAAGAAAAGGGGGGAATGAAGCTTTCTTT CASSPGSRKGGNEAFF
TRBJ1-6 TRBV30 TRBD1 many 15 TGTGCCTGGAGTGAAGGGACAGTCTATAATTCACCCCTCCACTTT CAWSEGTVYNSPLHF
TRBJ2-1 TRBV29-1 TRBD2 NA 14 TGCAGCTTATTAGCGGGGAGCTCCTACAATGAGCAGTTCTTC CSLLAGSSYNEQFF
TRBJ1-4 TRBV7-2 TRBD1 many 15 TGTGCCAGCAGCTCGACAGGGCTCGGAGGTGAAAAACTGTTTTTT CASSSTGLGGEKLFF
TRBJ2-2 TRBV12-3/TRBV12-4 NA many 13 TGTGCCAGCAGTTTGGTGTCTACCGGGGAGCTGTTTTTT CASSLVSTGELFF
TRBJ1-1 TRBV5-6 NA many 14 TGTGCCAGCAGCTTGGACGGGGGGCTCGCTGAAGCTTTCTTT CASSLDGGLAEAFF
TRBJ1-1 TRBV18 NA many 13 TGTGCCAGCTCAGCAGGGGCGGACACTGAAGCTTTCTTT CASSAGADTEAFF
TRBJ2-5 TRBV5-1 TRBD1 few 16 TGCGCCAGCAGCTTGGGCCCGACAGGGGGGGAAGAGACCCAGTACTTC CASSLGPTGGEETQYF
TRBJ1-3 TRBV20-1 TRBD1 many 13 TGCAGTGCTACGGACAGGGCTGGAAACACCATATATTTT CSATDRAGNTIYF
TRBJ2-5 TRBV5-1 TRBD1 many 16 TGCGCCAGCAGCTCCGGGACAGGAGCGCTCAAAGAGACCCAGTACTTC CASSSGTGALKETQYF
TRBJ1-5 TRBV6-2/TRBV6-3 NA medium-sized 15 TGTGCCAGCACGGGAAGAGGGGGAGGCAATCAGCCCCAGCATTTT CASTGRGGGNQPQHF
TRBJ2-2 TRBV20-1 NA many 16 TGCAGTGCTAGAGATCAGAAGCGACCGAACACCGGGGAGCTGTTTTTT CSARDQKRPNTGELFF
TRBJ1-6 TRBV10-3 NA NA 14 TGTGCCATCAGGCCTCTGGGGACGGATTCACCCCTCCACTTT CAIRPLGTDSPLHF
TRBJ2-7 TRBV7-2 TRBD1 NA 16 TGTGCCAGCAGCTTAGCAGAGGCAGGGGGCATCTTCGAGCAGTACTTC CASSLAEAGGIFEQYF
TRBJ2-5 TRBV7-3 NA many 13 TGTGCCAGCAGCTACAGGGCAGGAGAGACCCAGTACTTC CASSYRAGETQYF
TRBJ2-1 TRBV28 TRBD2 many 17 TGTGCCAGCAGTCCTCCCCCTCTAGCGGGAGGGCCGCGCGAGCAGTTCTTC CASSPPPLAGGPREQFF
TRBJ2-3 TRBV7-2 TRBD2 NA 16 TGTGCCAGCAACCCACCTAGCGGGGGTCTTCAAGATACGCAGTATTTT CASNPPSGGLQDTQYF
TRBJ2-3 TRBV20-1 NA NA 15 TGCAGTGCTCCGGCCCCTAGGGAAACACAGGATACGCAGTATTTT CSAPAPRETQDTQYF
TRBJ2-7 TRBV27 TRBD1 medium-sized 15 TGTGCCAGCAGTCCTTACTGGGACAGGGGCTACGAGCAGTACTTC CASSPYWDRGYEQYF
TRBJ2-7 TRBV28 TRBD1 many 15 TGTGCCAGCAGCCTGGAGGGGACAGGTCGGTACGAGCAGTACTTC CASSLEGTGRYEQYF
TRBJ2-3 TRBV7-3 NA many 15 TGTGCCAGCAGCTTAACTCCCCTCGGAGAGGATGCGCAGTATTTT CASSLTPLGEDAQYF
TRBJ2-2 TRBV5-1 NA many 15 TGCGCCAGCAGCCAGGGCAGGGGCAACACCGGGGAGCTGTTTTTT CASSQGRGNTGELFF
TRBJ1-1 TRBV11-2 NA many 13 TGTGCCAGCAGCTTAGAGGGAGGCACTGAAGCTTTCTTT CASSLEGGTEAFF
TRBJ2-5 TRBV5-1 TRBD1 NA 16 TGCGCCAGCAGCTTGGCAGGGGGCGCCCCCGAAGAGACCCAGTACTTC CASSLAGGAPEETQYF
TRBJ1-5 TRBV30 NA many 17 TGTGCCTGGAGTGCCGGCGGGGGCGGGTGGAGCAATCAGCCCCAGCATTTT CAWSAGGGGWSNQPQHF
TRBJ2-2 TRBV11-1 NA medium-sized 15 TGTGCCAGCAGCTTAGAATCAGGAAACACCGGGGAGCTGTTTTTT CASSLESGNTGELFF
TRBJ2-3 TRBV20-1 NA NA 12 TGCAGTGCTAGCGTACGGGCAGATACGCAGTATTTT CSASVRADTQYF
TRBJ2-3 TRBV25-1 NA NA 12 TGTGCCAGCAGTAGGGGCACAGATACGCAGTATTTT CASSRGTDTQYF
TRBJ2-1 TRBV11-2 NA few 15 TGTGCCAGCAGCCAGGGGGGAGCGGCATACAATGAGCAGTTCTTC CASSQGGAAYNEQFF
TRBJ2-7 TRBV20-1 TRBD2 few 15 TGCAGTGCTAGGCCTAGCGGGGCCATCTCCTACGAGCAGTACTTC CSARPSGAISYEQYF
TRBJ1-1 TRBV7-9 TRBD1 few 13 TGTGCCAGCTCGTACAGGGGGCTTAATGAAGCTTTCTTT CASSYRGLNEAFF
TRBJ1-1 TRBV28 TRBD1 many 14 TGTGCCAGCAGTTTTCGGACAGGGAACACTGAAGCTTTCTTT CASSFRTGNTEAFF